This TCR beta chain was captured in a study of beta chain features in type 1 diabetes. The wider study: Across the samples, about 100 million sorted cells were examined in total.

This CDR3 is built from 17 residues. Looked up from germline, CDR1 is SGHAT and CDR2 is FQNNGV. V dropped 6 bases and J dropped 1 base, with 16 bases sitting between them. Whole-study results and caveats: PCR might pick shorter templates more often, in the same way for patients and controls.

This clone turned up a few times. Antigen: not known. Reverse transcription of all isolated RNA meant that expressed TCRB transcripts were sequenced. Clones were sequenced by immunoSEQ multiplex PCR, and TCRdb holds only the in-frame ones, with some missing. The table records 350,000 to 400,000 clones, approximately 15% of them present only once. This TCR derives from a woman aged 18-30 years in good health. Source material: naive CD4+ T cells from blood. The V gene is TRBV11-2, the J gene TRBJ2-6; TRBD2 is a possible D gene (6 bases). The CDR3 sequence is CASSSRRGFSGANVLTF. The CDR3 DNA follows: TGTGCCAGCAGTTCTCGACGGGGGTTTTCTGGGGCCAACGTCCTGACTTTC.